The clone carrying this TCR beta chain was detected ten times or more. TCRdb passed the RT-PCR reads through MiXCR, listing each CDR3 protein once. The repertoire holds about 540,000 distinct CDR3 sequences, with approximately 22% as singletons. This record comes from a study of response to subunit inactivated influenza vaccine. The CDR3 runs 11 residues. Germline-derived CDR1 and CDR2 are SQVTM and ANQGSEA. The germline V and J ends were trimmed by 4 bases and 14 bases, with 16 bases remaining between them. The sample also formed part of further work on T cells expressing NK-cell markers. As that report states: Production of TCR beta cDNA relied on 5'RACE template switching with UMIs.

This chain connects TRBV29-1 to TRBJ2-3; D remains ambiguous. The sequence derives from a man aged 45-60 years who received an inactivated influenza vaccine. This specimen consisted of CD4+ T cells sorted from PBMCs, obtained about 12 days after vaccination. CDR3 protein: CSVVRIGVGYF. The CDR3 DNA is TGCAGCGTTGTAAGAATTGGAGTAGGGTATTTT.